This TCR beta chain comes out of a study of tumor-infiltrating lymphocytes in primary liver carcinoma. V dropped 9 bases and J dropped 1 base, with 16 bases sitting between them. CDR1 is MNHEY, CDR2 SVGAGI, per germline. The CDR3 is 14 amino acids. Blood RNA came from unsorted whole blood; germline DNA was also extracted. In regard to this clonotype: Its cognate antigen is unknown.

Study results and limitations: Tumor-adjacent and tumor-blood pairs shared a smaller degree of overlap than tumor region pairs.

Researchers generated TCR beta cDNA from approximately 500 ng of total RNA, relying on a constant-region primer. Libraries for TCR beta were built through three nested multiplex PCR rounds, which together made up a slightly modified ARM-PCR procedure. A C-beta reverse primer was combined with TRBV1-TRBV30 forward primers in the first two PCR rounds, and each round had about 10 cycles. TCRdb itself ran the multiplex PCR reads through MiXCR, one entry per CDR3 protein. The table shows 150,000 to 200,000 distinct CDR3 sequences, with less than 65% occurring only once. The sequenced sample consisted of peripheral blood. The sequence was obtained from a man aged 35-49 years with primary liver carcinoma and hepatitis B virus infection. The chain uses TRBV6-5 and TRBJ2-7; D possibly corresponds to TRBD2 (5 bases). CDR3 bases: TGTGCCAGGGCGGGCATGATGGGATCCTACGAGCAGTACTTC. Translating it yields CARAGMMGSYEQYF.